Included here is one T cell receptor beta chain sequence, with context. This could be a read error, since a much larger clone is one nucleotide away. Germline V gives CDR1 MNHNY, CDR2 SVGAGI (reference sequence). The CDR3 is 13 amino acids. The entry originates in a study of blood T cells in healthy people across ages. A second PCR of 7 to 11 cycles used a sample-barcoded 5' primer and a J-beta primer mix. TCRdb reanalysed the 5' RACE reads using MiXCR and keeps one entry per CDR3 protein. Of more than 650,000 distinct CDR3 sequences listed, around a quarter were seen once; the top ten hold less than 3.5%. This sample was shared with a second study, whose subject was T cells of mothers and their children.

The sequence came from a boy aged 5 to 17 in good health. The rearrangement uses TRBV6-6 and TRBJ2-3, with D possibly being TRBD2 (5 bases). What was sequenced was blood. CDR3 protein: CASRGLTTDAQYF. The CDR3 DNA is TGTGCCAGCAGAGGACTTACCACAGATGCGCAGTATTTT.